Listed below are T cell receptor beta chains from one sample, sequenced in a study of shared clonotypes between healthy human individuals. Clones were read by immunoSEQ multiplex PCR, and TCRdb kept only the in-frame ones, dropping some. The table includes roughly 530,000 clones, about 96% detected once. The specimen was naive CD4+ T cells sorted from blood. These receptors all come from a young woman in good health. CDR3s include the opening cysteine and the closing phenylalanine or tryptophan. The D gene is left open where the match is weak. Some rows mark clone size as missing; the rest say once, few, many or name a class of expanded clone.

>TRBV19|NA|NA|TRBJ1-4|16
TGTGCCAGTAGTATCGGAGGGGTTAGGACTAATGAAAAACTGTTTTTT
CASSIGGVRTNEKLFF
>TRBV6-5|once|TRBD2|TRBJ2-7|13
TGTGGGGGCGTAACTAGCGGGCCCTACGAGCAGTACTTC
CGGVTSGPYEQYF
>TRBV5-1|NA|TRBD1|TRBJ2-2|15
TGCGCCAGCAGCTTTGGGACAGGGTCCACCGGGGAGCTGTTTTTT
CASSFGTGSTGELFF
>TRBV27|NA|NA|TRBJ1-4|16
TGTGCCTCCCGCCGTGGCGGGTCAGCAACTAATGAAAAACTGTTTTTT
CASRRGGSATNEKLFF
>TRBV6-1|NA|TRBD2|TRBJ2-7|14
TGTGCCAGCAGACTAGCGGGAGGGCCCTACGAGCAGTACTTC
CASRLAGGPYEQYF
>TRBV5-4|NA|TRBD1|TRBJ2-3|15
TGTGCCAGCAGCCAGAGACAGGGGAGCACAGATACGCAGTATTTT
CASSQRQGSTDTQYF
>TRBV7-9|once|NA|TRBJ1-1|14
TGTGCCAGCAGCAGCACAGGGTTGGACACTGAAGCTTTCTTT
CASSSTGLDTEAFF
>TRBV7-9|NA|NA|TRBJ2-4|14
TGTGCCAGCAGCTTAGGTGGGAGGTTGAGCATTCAGTACTTC
CASSLGGRLSIQYF
>TRBV6-5|NA|TRBD1|TRBJ2-2|15
TGTGCCAGCAGAAGGACAGGGGTTATCTCCGGGGAGCTGTTTTTT
CASRRTGVISGELFF
>TRBV18|NA|NA|TRBJ2-1|18
TGTGCCAGCTCACCACCTTTGGGGGGTGGGAGCTCCTACAATGAGCAGTTCTTC
CASSPPLGGGSSYNEQFF
>TRBV27|NA|TRBD1|TRBJ2-7|14
TGTGCCAGCAGTAGGACAGGCGATACCTACGAGCAGTACTTC
CASSRTGDTYEQYF
>TRBV6-5|NA|NA|TRBJ1-1|14
TGTGCCAGCGTTCGGACCCTCAGGGGCACTGAAGCTTTCTTT
CASVRTLRGTEAFF
>TRBV2|few|NA|TRBJ1-5|12
TGTGCCAGCAGTGATAATAACCAGCCCCAGCATTTT
CASSDNNQPQHF
>TRBV27|NA|TRBD1|TRBJ1-4|15
TGTGCCAGCAGTAGCCGGGACAGGCTTATGAAAAAACTGTTTTTT
CASSSRDRLMKKLFF
>TRBV28|NA|NA|TRBJ2-5|15
TGTGCCAGCAGTTCAACATCACAGGGTCAAGAGACCCAGTACTTC
CASSSTSQGQETQYF
>TRBV25-1|NA|NA|TRBJ2-3|17
TGTGCCAGCAGTGAATATAAGCAGGTTGTAAGCACAGATACGCAGTATTTT
CASSEYKQVVSTDTQYF
>TRBV6-1|once|NA|TRBJ1-3|14
TGTGCCAGCTCTCGCTTACCATCCGGAAACACCATATATTTT
CASSRLPSGNTIYF
>TRBV5-6|NA|NA|TRBJ2-7|13
TGTGCCAGCAGCTTGGGAGGCGGCTACGAGCAGTACTTC
CASSLGGGYEQYF
>TRBV30|NA|NA|TRBJ2-4|16
TGTGCCTGGAGGCCCCTTTCAGGGTTGGCCAAAAACATTCAGTACTTC
CAWRPLSGLAKNIQYF
>TRBV19|NA|NA|TRBJ2-4|15
TGTGCCAGTAGTTCCCGGACCAAAATGGGGAACATTCAGTACTTC
CASSSRTKMGNIQYF
>TRBV5-8|NA|TRBD1|TRBJ1-1|15
TGTGCCAGCAGCTTAGAACAGGGGGCACGGACTGAAGCTTTCTTT
CASSLEQGARTEAFF
>TRBV28|NA|TRBD2|TRBJ2-7|17
TGTGCCAGCAGTCCTTCCGGACTAGCGGGATTCTCCTACGAGCAGTACTTC
CASSPSGLAGFSYEQYF
>TRBV11-2|NA|NA|TRBJ1-5|14
TGTGCCAGCAGCTTAGAACAGGGCGGTCAGCCCCAGCATTTT
CASSLEQGGQPQHF
>TRBV19|NA|NA|TRBJ2-1|18
TGTGCCAGTAGCAAACGACCACCACAGGGCAGCTCCTACAATGAGCAGTTCTTC
CASSKRPPQGSSYNEQFF
>TRBV7-6|NA|NA|TRBJ1-1|14
TGTGCCAGCAGCTTAGGTAGCATGAACACTGAAGCTTTCTTT
CASSLGSMNTEAFF
>TRBV10-2|NA|NA|TRBJ1-4|14
TGCGCCAGCAGTGAGGGGGCCTATAATGAAAAACTGTTTTTT
CASSEGAYNEKLFF
>TRBV19|few|NA|TRBJ1-5|14
TGTGCCAGTAGTGAGGGGGGATTGGGGCAGCCCCAGCATTTT
CASSEGGLGQPQHF
>TRBV5-5|NA|NA|TRBJ1-1|15
TGTGCCAGCAGCTTGCTGCCAGGGGAGAACACTGAAGCTTTCTTT
CASSLLPGENTEAFF
>TRBV6-1|NA|NA|TRBJ2-7|15
TGTGCCAGCAGTGGCACCCGGGACACATCCTACGAGCAGTACTTC
CASSGTRDTSYEQYF
>TRBV6-5|NA|TRBD2|TRBJ2-1|14
TGTGCCAGCAGTTACTCGCGGACTAGGCGTGAGCAGTTCTTC
CASSYSRTRREQFF
>TRBV6-5|NA|NA|TRBJ2-1|13
TGTGCCAGCAGTTTCCGATCGTCGGATGAGCAGTTCTTC
CASSFRSSDEQFF
>TRBV15|NA|NA|TRBJ1-4|14
TGTGCCACCAGCAATCAGACACGTAATGAAAAACTGTTTTTT
CATSNQTRNEKLFF
>TRBV11-2|NA|NA|TRBJ1-1|15
TGTGCCAGCAGCTTAGTAATGGCGCGGGGCACTGAAGCTTTCTTT
CASSLVMARGTEAFF
>TRBV27|NA|NA|TRBJ2-7|15
TGTGCCAGCAGTCCTACCGGACTCACCCCCTACGAGCAGTACTTC
CASSPTGLTPYEQYF
>TRBV7-2|NA|NA|TRBJ2-7|14
TGTGCCAGCAGCCTCACCGGTCTTATTTTCGAGCAGTACTTC
CASSLTGLIFEQYF
>TRBV4-3|NA|NA|TRBJ1-2|15
TGCGCCAGCAGCCAAGTCCCGTCAGGATCCTATGGCTACACCTTC
CASSQVPSGSYGYTF
>TRBV10-1|NA|NA|TRBJ2-1|14
TGCGCCAGCAGTGGAGGGGGAGGGAGCGTTGAGCAGTTCTTC
CASSGGGGSVEQFF
>TRBV19|NA|TRBD2|TRBJ2-7|15
TGTGCCAGTAGTATACTAGCGGCGAGCTCCTACGAGCAGTACTTC
CASSILAASSYEQYF
>TRBV11-3|NA|NA|TRBJ1-2|13
TGTGCCAGCAGCAACGTGGGAAGGGATGGCTACACCTTC
CASSNVGRDGYTF
>TRBV20-1|NA|TRBD2|TRBJ2-5|11
TGCAGTGGGACTAGCGTCGGTTCCCAGTACTTC
CSGTSVGSQYF